This T cell receptor (beta chain) originates from a study of CD8+ T cells in alopecia areata. On the study more broadly: Tofacitinib was given for 6 to 18 months, then stopped for 6 months.

cDNA serving as the sequencing template came from extracted, reverse transcribed RNA. The data were produced by immunoSEQ multiplex PCR, yet TCRdb's version contains in-frame clones alone and is incomplete. In the table there are hundreds of thousands of clones, roughly two fifths of which are singletons. Germline CDR1 is SEHNR and CDR2 is FQNEAQ (reference sequence). The CDR3 covers 14 residues. V was shortened by 3 bases and J by 3 bases, with 11 bases between the two germline ends. Treatment defined: oral pan-JAK inhibitor, 5-10 mg twice daily. The TCR was taken from a human donor with alopecia areata. The input for sequencing was CD4+ T cells sorted from blood, taken at roughly week 30, from a patient treated with tofacitinib. The chain couples TRBV7-9 to TRBJ2-5; a weak D match, TRBD1 (5 bases). CDR3 protein: CASSFGQGKETQYF. The DNA for the CDR3 is TGTGCCAGCAGCTTCGGGCAGGGAAAAGAGACCCAGTACTTC.